This TCR beta chain was documented in a study of OX40 agonist ivuxolimab in advanced cancers. Study in general: Patients were given ivuxolimab, an antibody that agonizes OX40 (CD134). In this trial design, patients received ivuxolimab intravenously at 0.01 to 10 mg/kg every 2 weeks.

Unmatched junction bases numbered 3, after V lost 5 bases and J lost 6 bases. The germline gives CDR1 SGHTA, CDR2 FQGNSA. The CDR3 loop spans 12 amino acids. Study results and limitations: There were, on average, more expanded clones in CD8+ T cells than in CD4+.

Some clones are missing from TCRdb's copy, which holds only in-frame ones; the method was immunoSEQ multiplex PCR. The sample has around 84,000 clones; less than 85% are singletons. About this clone: The antigen remains unidentified.

The chain employs TRBV7-2 and TRBJ1-2; 7 bases map to TRBD1. This clonotype originated in an adult with an advanced solid tumor such as melanoma, head and neck, liver or kidney cancer. The starting material was CD4+ or CD8+ T cells sorted from blood, obtained in a trial of the OX40 agonist ivuxolimab. The CDR3 loop reads CASSQGTDGYTF. Written as DNA, the CDR3 is TGTGCCAGCAGCCAAGGGACAGATGGCTACACCTTC. The variable domain in full, with the rest retrieved from reference TRBV7-2 and TRBJ1-2, is GAGVSQSPSNKVTEKGKDVELRCDPISGHTALYWYRQSLGQGLEFLIYFQGNSAPDKSGLPSDRFSAERTGGSVSTLTIQRTQQEDSAVYLCASSQGTDGYTFGSGTRLTVV.